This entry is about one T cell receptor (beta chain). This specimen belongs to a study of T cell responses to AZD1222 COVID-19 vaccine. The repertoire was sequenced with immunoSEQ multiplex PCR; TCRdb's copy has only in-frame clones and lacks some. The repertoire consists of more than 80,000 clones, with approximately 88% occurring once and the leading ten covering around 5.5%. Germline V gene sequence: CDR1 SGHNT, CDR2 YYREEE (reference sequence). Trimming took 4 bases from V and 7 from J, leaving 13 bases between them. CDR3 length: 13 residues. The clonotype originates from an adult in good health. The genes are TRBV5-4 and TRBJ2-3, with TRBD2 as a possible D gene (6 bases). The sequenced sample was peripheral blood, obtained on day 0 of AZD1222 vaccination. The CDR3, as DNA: TGTGCCAGCAGCCGGGGCGGGGAGTATACGCAGTATTTT. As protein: CASSRGGEYTQYF.